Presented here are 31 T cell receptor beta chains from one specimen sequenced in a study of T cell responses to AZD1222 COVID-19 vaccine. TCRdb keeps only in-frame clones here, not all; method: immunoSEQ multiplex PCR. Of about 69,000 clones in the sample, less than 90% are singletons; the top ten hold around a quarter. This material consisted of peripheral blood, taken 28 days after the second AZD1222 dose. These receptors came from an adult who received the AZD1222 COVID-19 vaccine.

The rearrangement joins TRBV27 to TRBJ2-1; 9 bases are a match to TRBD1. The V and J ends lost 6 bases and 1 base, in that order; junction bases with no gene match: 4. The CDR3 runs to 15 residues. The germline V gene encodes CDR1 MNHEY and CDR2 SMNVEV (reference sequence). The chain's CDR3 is CASSDGTGSYNEQFF. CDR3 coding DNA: TGTGCCAGCAGCGACGGGACAGGGTCCTACAATGAGCAGTTCTTC.

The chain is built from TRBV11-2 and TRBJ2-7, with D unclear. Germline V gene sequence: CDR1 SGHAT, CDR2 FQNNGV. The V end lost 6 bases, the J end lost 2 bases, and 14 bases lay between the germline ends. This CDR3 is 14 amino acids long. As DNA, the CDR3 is TGTGCCAGCAGTCTGTTGAGTGTAGCCTACGAGCAGTACTTC. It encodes CASSLLSVAYEQYF.

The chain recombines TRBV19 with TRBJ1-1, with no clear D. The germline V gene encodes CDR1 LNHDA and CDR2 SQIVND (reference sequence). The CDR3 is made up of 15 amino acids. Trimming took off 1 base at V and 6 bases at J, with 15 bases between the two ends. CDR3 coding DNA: TGTGCCAGTAGTATAGGGAGCTTGACGGTCCCTGAAGCTTTCTTT. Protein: CASSIGSLTVPEAFF. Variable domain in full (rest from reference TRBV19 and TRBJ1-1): DGGITQSPKYLFRKEGQNVTLSCEQNLNHDAMYWYRQDPGQGLRLIYYSQIVNDFQKGDIAEGYSVSREKKESFPLTVTSAQKNPTAFYLCASSIGSLTVPEAFFGQGTRLTVV.

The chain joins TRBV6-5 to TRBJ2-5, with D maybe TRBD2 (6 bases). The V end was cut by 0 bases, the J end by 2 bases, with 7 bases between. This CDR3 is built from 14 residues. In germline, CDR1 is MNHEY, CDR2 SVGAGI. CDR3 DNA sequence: TGTGCCAGCAGTTACTCTCGGGGGCAAGAGACCCAGTACTTC. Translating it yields CASSYSRGQETQYF.

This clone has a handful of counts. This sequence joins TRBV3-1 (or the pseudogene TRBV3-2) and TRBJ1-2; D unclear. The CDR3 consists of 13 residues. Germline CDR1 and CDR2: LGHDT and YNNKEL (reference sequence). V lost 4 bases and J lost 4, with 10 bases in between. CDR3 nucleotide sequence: TGTGCCAGCAGCCCAACAAGCGGCTATGGCTACACCTTC. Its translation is CASSPTSGYGYTF.

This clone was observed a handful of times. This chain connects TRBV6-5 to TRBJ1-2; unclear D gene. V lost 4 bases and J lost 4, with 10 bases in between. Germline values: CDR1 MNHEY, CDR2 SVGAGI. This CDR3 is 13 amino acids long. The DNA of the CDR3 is TGTGCCAGCAGTTCCCGCCGTACCTATGGCTACACCTTC. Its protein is CASSSRRTYGYTF.

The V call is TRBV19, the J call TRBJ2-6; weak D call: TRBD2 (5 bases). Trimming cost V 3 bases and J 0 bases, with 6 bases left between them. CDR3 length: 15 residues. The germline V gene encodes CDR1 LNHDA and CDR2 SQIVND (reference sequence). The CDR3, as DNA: TGTGCCAGTAGTATCGGACTCTCTGGGGCCAACGTCCTGACTTTC. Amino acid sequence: CASSIGLSGANVLTF. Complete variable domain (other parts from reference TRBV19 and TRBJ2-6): DGGITQSPKYLFRKEGQNVTLSCEQNLNHDAMYWYRQDPGQGLRLIYYSQIVNDFQKGDIAEGYSVSREKKESFPLTVTSAQKNPTAFYLCASSIGLSGANVLTFGAGSRLTVL.

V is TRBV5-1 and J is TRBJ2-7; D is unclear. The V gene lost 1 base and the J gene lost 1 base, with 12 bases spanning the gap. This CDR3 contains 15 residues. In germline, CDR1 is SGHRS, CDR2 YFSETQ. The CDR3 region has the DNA TGCGCCAGCAGCTTGCCGGGCAGGCAGTCCTACGAGCAGTACTTC. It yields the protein CASSLPGRQSYEQYF.

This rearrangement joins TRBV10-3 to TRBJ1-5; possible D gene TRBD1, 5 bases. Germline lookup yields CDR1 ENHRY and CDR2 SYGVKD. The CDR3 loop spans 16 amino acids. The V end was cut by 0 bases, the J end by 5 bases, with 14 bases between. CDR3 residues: CAISESPGRAYQPQHF. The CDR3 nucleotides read TGTGCCATCAGTGAGTCGCCCGGCAGGGCCTATCAGCCCCAGCATTTT.

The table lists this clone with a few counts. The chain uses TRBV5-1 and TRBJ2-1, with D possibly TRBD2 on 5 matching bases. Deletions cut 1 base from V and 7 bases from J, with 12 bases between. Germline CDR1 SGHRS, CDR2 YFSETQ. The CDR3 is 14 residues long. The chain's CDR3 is CASSLPQTGNEQFF. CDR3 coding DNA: TGCGCCAGCAGCTTGCCCCAGACGGGGAATGAGCAGTTCTTC.

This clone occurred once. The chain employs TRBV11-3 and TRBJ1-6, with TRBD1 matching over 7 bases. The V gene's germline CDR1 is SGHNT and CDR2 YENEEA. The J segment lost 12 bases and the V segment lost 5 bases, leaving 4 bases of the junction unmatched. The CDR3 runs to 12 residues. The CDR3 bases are TGTGCCAGCAGCCACCGGACAGGACCCCTCCACTTT. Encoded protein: CASSHRTGPLHF.

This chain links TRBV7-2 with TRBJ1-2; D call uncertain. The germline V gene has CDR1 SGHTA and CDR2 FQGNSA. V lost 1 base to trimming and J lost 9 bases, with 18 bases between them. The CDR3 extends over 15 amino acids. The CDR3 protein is CASSLGRAGNQRYTF. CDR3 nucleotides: TGTGCCAGCAGCTTAGGGCGCGCGGGAAACCAGCGCTACACCTTC.

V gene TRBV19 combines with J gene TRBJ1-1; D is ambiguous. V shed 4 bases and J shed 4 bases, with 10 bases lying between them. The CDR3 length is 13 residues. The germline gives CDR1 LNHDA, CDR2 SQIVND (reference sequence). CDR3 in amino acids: CASSKDPGTEAFF. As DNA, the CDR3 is TGTGCCAGTAGTAAAGACCCCGGCACTGAAGCTTTCTTT. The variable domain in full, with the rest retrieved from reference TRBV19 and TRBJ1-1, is DGGITQSPKYLFRKEGQNVTLSCEQNLNHDAMYWYRQDPGQGLRLIYYSQIVNDFQKGDIAEGYSVSREKKESFPLTVTSAQKNPTAFYLCASSKDPGTEAFFGQGTRLTVV.

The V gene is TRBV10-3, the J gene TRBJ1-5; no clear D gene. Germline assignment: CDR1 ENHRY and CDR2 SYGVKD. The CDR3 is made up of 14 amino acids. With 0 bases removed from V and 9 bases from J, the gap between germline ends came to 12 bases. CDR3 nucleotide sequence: TGTGCCATCAGTGAGTCCCCGACCTTCGGGCCCCAGCATTTT. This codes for CAISESPTFGPQHF.

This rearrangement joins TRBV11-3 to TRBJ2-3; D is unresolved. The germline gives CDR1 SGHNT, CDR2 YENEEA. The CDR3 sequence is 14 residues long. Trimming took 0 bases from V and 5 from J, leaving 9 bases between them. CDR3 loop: CASSLDPFVDTQYF. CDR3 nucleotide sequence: TGTGCCAGCAGCTTAGATCCCTTCGTAGATACGCAGTATTTT.

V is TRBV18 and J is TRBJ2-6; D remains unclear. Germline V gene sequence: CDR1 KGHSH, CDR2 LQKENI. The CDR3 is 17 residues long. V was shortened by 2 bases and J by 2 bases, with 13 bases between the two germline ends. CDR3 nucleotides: TGTGCCAGCTCACCAGCCGCGACCCCTCCTGGGGCCAACGTCCTGACTTTC. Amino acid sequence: CASSPAATPPGANVLTF.

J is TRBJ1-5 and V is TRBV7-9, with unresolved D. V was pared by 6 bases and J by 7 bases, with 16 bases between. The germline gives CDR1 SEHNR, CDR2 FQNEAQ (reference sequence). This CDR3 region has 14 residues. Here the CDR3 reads CASSYGWGSQPQHF. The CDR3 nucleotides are TGTGCCAGCAGTTACGGGTGGGGAAGCCAGCCCCAGCATTTT.

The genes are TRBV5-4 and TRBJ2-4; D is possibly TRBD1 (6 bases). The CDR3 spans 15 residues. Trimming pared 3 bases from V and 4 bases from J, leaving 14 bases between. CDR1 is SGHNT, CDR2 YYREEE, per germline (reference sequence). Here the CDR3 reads CASSSESQGKNIQYF. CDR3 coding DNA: TGTGCCAGCAGCTCCGAATCGCAGGGGAAAAACATTCAGTACTTC.

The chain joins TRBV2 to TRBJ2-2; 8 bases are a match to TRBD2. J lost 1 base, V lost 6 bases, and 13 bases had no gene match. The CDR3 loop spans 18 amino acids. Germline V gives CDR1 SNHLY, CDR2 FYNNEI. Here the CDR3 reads CASSDPPATSENTGELFF. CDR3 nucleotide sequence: TGTGCCAGCAGCGACCCCCCGGCGACTAGCGAGAACACCGGGGAGCTGTTTTTT.

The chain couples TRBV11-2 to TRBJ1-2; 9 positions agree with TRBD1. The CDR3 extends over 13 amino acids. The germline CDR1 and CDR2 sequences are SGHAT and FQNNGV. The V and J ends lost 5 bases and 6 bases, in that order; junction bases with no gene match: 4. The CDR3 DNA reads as TGTGCCAGCAGCCAGACAGGGGGAGATGGCTACACCTTC. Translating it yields CASSQTGGDGYTF.

The CDR3 loop is CASAPGGISYEQYF. The DNA of the CDR3 is TGTGCCAGCGCCCCGGGGGGGATCTCCTACGAGCAGTACTTC. The chain is built from TRBV6-5 and TRBJ2-7; 8 nucleotides line up with TRBD2. Germline V lookup: CDR1 MNHEY, CDR2 SVGAGI. CDR3 size: 14 residues. Germline trimming cut 8 bases from V and 0 bases from J; bases unmatched to any gene: 6.

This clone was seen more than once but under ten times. Written as DNA, the CDR3 is TGCGCCAGCAGCCCCGCGGACAGGACGCTCTCCTACGAGCAGTACTTC. It specifies CASSPADRTLSYEQYF. The chain combines TRBV5-1 with TRBJ2-7, with 7 bases aligning to TRBD1. The CDR3 is 16 amino acids. Unmatched junction bases numbered 10, after V lost 4 bases and J lost 0 bases. CDR1 and CDR2 from the germline V gene are SGHRS and YFSETQ.

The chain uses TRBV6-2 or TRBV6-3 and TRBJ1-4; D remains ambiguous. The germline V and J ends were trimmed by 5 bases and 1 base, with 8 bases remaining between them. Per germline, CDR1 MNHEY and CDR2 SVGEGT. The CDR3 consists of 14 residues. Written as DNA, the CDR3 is TGTGCCAGCAGTCACTTAGGAACTAATGAAAAACTGTTTTTT. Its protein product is CASSHLGTNEKLFF.

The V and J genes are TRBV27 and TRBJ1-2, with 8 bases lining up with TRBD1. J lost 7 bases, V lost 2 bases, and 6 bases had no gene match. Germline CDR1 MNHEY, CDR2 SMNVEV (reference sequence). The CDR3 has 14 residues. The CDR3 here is CASSLGQGISGYTF. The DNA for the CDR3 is TGTGCCAGCAGTTTAGGACAGGGCATAAGTGGCTACACCTTC.

The CDR3 coding sequence is TGTGCCAGCTCACTAAGCCGTGGGACATCCAACACTGAAGCTTTCTTT. It translates to CASSLSRGTSNTEAFF. This chain uses TRBV18 with TRBJ1-1, with D maybe TRBD1 (6 bases). CDR1 is KGHSH and CDR2 is LQKENI in the germline V gene. Trimming stripped 4 bases from V and 2 bases from J, with 17 bases between. There are 16 residues in the CDR3.

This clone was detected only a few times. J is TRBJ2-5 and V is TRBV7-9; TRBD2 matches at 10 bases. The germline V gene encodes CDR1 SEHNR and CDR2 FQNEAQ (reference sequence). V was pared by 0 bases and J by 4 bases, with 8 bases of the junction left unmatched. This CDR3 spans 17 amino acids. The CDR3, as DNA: TGTGCCAGCAGCTTAGCTAGGTCTAGCGGGGGAGGAGAGACCCAGTACTTC. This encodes CASSLARSSGGGETQYF.

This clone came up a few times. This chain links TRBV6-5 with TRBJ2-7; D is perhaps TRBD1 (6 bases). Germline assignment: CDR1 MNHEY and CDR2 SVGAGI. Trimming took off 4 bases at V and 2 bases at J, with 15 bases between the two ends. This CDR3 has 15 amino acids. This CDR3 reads CASSLLGTFTYEQYF. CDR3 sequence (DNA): TGTGCCAGCAGTTTGTTGGGGACATTCACCTACGAGCAGTACTTC.

This CDR3 is CASSSGQGGSNQPQHF. CDR3 sequence (DNA): TGCGCCAGCAGCTCGGGACAGGGGGGCAGCAATCAGCCCCAGCATTTT. The J gene is TRBJ1-5, the V gene TRBV5-1; 11 bases match TRBD1. Germline CDR1 reads SGHRS; CDR2 reads YFSETQ. This CDR3 contains 16 residues. Trimming took 3 bases from V and 1 from J; bases not matched to a gene: 3. The whole variable domain, filled in from reference TRBV5-1 and TRBJ1-5, reads KAGVTQTPRYLIKTRGQQVTLSCSPISGHRSVSWYQQTPGQGLQFLFEYFSETQRNKGNFPGRFSGRQFSNSRSEMNVSTLELGDSALYLCASSSGQGGSNQPQHFGDGTRLSIL.

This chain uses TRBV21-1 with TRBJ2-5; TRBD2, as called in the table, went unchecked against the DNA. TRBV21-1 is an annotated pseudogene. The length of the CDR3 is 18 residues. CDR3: CASSKEPGLAGAKETQYF. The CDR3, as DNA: TGTGCCAGCAGCAAAGAGCCGGGACTAGCGGGAGCAAAAGAGACCCAGTACTTC.

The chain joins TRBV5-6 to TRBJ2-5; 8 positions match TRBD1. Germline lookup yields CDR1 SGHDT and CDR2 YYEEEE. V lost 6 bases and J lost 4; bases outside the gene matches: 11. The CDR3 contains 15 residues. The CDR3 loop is CASNQGQGAGETQYF. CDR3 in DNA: TGTGCCAGCAACCAGGGGCAGGGGGCAGGAGAGACCCAGTACTTC.

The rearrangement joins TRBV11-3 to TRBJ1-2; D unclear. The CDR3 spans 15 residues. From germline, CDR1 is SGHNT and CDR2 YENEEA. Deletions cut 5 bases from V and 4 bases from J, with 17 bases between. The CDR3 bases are TGTGCCAGCAGCCCCCGGACGAGCGTCGGCTATGGCTACACCTTC. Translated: CASSPRTSVGYGYTF.